These 29 T cell receptor beta chains share one sample of origin, sequenced in a study of control samples from healthy donors and cancer patients. Sequencing was performed with immunoSEQ multiplex PCR; in TCRdb, only in-frame clones are kept and a portion is missing. The sample records roughly 370,000 clones, around nine tenths being singletons. The material sequenced was PBMCs. The receptors here all came from a man aged 40-49 years with head and neck cancer.

The V gene is TRBV11-2, the J gene TRBJ2-7; D call uncertain. V was pared by 0 bases and J by 3 bases, with 9 bases between. This CDR3 contains 14 residues. Germline V gene lookup returns CDR1 SGHAT and CDR2 FQNNGV. The chain's CDR3 is CASSLEAARYEQYF. In DNA, the CDR3 is TGTGCCAGCAGCTTAGAAGCCGCCCGCTACGAGCAGTACTTC.

With regard to this clone: At one end the junction does not follow the germline gene, possibly because of a read error. The genes are TRBV7-7 and TRBJ1-5, with 9 nucleotides matching TRBD1. This CDR3 has 17 residues. Germline lookup yields CDR1 SSHAT and CDR2 FNYEAQ (reference sequence). The CDR3 region is CASSLGWTGDCNQPQHF. For the CDR3, the DNA is TGTGCTAGCAGCTTAGGATGGACAGGGGATTGCAATCAGCCCCAGCATTTT.

This chain links TRBV7-2 with TRBJ2-2; D might be TRBD2 (5 bases). The CDR3 contains 13 residues. Trimming left V 4 bases short and J 4 bases short, with 7 bases between. The germline CDR1 and CDR2 sequences are SGHTA and FQGNSA. CDR3 DNA: TGTGCCAGCAGCTATAGCGCCACCGGGGAGCTGTTTTTT. Its protein product is CASSYSATGELFF.

The CDR3 spells CASSQSRLAGYQETQYF. The CDR3 nucleotides are TGTGCCAGCAGCCAGAGCCGACTAGCGGGGTACCAAGAGACCCAGTACTTC. This chain links TRBV28 with TRBJ2-5; 11 positions match TRBD2. Germline values: CDR1 MDHEN, CDR2 SYDVKM. V lost 6 bases and J lost 0; bases outside the gene matches: 9. The CDR3 has 17 amino acids.

The chain is built from TRBV11-2 and TRBJ2-5; D is uncertain. This CDR3 is built from 13 residues. Germline V gene sequence: CDR1 SGHAT, CDR2 FQNNGV. V was clipped by 1 base and J by 5 bases, with 8 bases between them. CDR3: CASSLGVGETQYF. In DNA, the CDR3 is TGTGCCAGCAGCTTAGGGGTGGGGGAGACCCAGTACTTC.

This clone was counted a single time. V and J are TRBV7-2 and TRBJ2-7; TRBD1 aligns across 11 bases. This CDR3 region has 14 residues. CDR1 and CDR2 (germline): SGHTA, FQGNSA. The junction had 2 bases not matched to a gene; V was cut back by 5 bases and J by 2 bases. The CDR3 protein is CASSPDRGPYEQYF. CDR3 nucleotide sequence: TGTGCCAGCAGCCCGGACAGGGGGCCCTACGAGCAGTACTTC.

The gene calls are TRBV7-6 and TRBJ2-7; D perhaps matches TRBD1 (5 bases). The CDR3 runs 11 residues. CDR1 and CDR2 from the germline V gene are SGHVS and FNYEAQ. V lost 8 bases and J 6 bases, leaving 11 bases between the germline ends. Here the CDR3 DNA reads TGTGCCAGCGGCCTTACAGGCGAGCAGTACTTC. It translates to CASGLTGEQYF.

The gene calls are TRBV28 and TRBJ2-7; 8 nucleotides match TRBD1. The CDR3 length is 15 residues. Germline V gene sequence: CDR1 MDHEN, CDR2 SYDVKM. The V segment lost 7 bases and the J segment 0 bases; nucleotides outside the gene matches: 8. CDR3 sequence reads: CASTITGTGSYEQYF. CDR3 nucleotide sequence: TGTGCCAGCACCATTACCGGGACAGGCTCCTACGAGCAGTACTTC.

This chain links TRBV2 with TRBJ2-1; 10 nucleotides line up with TRBD2. The germline CDR1 and CDR2 sequences are SNHLY and FYNNEI. J lost 5 bases, V lost 5 bases, and 3 bases had no gene match. The CDR3 consists of 14 residues. The CDR3 bases are TGTGCCAGCAGTTCAGCGGGAGGGGACAATGAGCAGTTCTTC. Protein sequence: CASSSAGGDNEQFF.

This clone has a handful of counts. This chain links TRBV7-3 with TRBJ2-1, with TRBD2 matching over 12 bases. This CDR3 is built from 15 residues. CDR1 and CDR2 from the germline V gene are SGHTA and FQGTGA. V trimming: 5 bases; J trimming: 5 bases; junction bases outside the gene matches: 4. Here the CDR3 DNA reads TGTGCCAGCAGCCTCGGACTAGCGGGGAACAATGAGCAGTTCTTC. This codes for CASSLGLAGNNEQFF.

The chain recombines TRBV5-4 with TRBJ1-4; 11 bases are shared with TRBD1. The CDR3 has 15 residues. With 0 bases clipped from V and 7 bases from J, the junction kept 2 bases outside the gene matches. Germline V CDR1 and CDR2: SGHNT, YYREEE (reference sequence). The CDR3: CASSLGGQGVEKLFF. DNA of the CDR3: TGTGCCAGCAGCTTGGGGGGACAGGGGGTTGAAAAACTGTTTTTT.

This chain uses TRBV10-3 with TRBJ2-1; 11 bases are shared with TRBD2. Germline V lookup: CDR1 ENHRY, CDR2 SYGVKD. CDR3 size: 15 residues. V was clipped by 3 bases and J by 5 bases; unmatched bases: 3. CDR3 in amino acids: CAISDGLAGNNEQFF. CDR3 sequence (DNA): TGTGCCATCAGTGACGGACTAGCGGGTAACAATGAGCAGTTCTTC.

J is TRBJ2-7 and V is TRBV10-1; a weak D match, TRBD2 (6 bases). Germline V CDR1 and CDR2: WNHNN, SYGVQD (reference sequence). The CDR3 is 13 amino acids. The V and J ends lost 0 bases and 6 bases respectively, with 9 bases between them. The CDR3 DNA sequence: TGCGCCAGCAGTGAGTCGGGACTCTCCGAGCAGTACTTC. This codes for CASSESGLSEQYF.

This chain joins TRBV6-6 and TRBJ1-5; 7 bases fit TRBD1. The J segment lost 0 bases and the V segment lost 7 bases, leaving 9 bases of the junction unmatched. From germline, CDR1 is MNHNY and CDR2 SVGAGI (reference sequence). CDR3 size: 16 residues. As DNA, the CDR3 is TGTGCCAGCACTCCGACAGGGTCCCTTAGCAATCAGCCCCAGCATTTT. Translated, it gives CASTPTGSLSNQPQHF.

The chain couples TRBV27 to TRBJ1-3; TRBD1 agrees at 10 bases. This CDR3 comprises 14 residues. Germline V gives CDR1 MNHEY, CDR2 SMNVEV (reference sequence). V dropped 6 bases and J dropped 8; count of bases not matched to a gene: 7. This CDR3 is CASRPTGGLDTIYF. CDR3 sequence (DNA): TGTGCCAGCAGGCCGACAGGGGGCCTGGACACCATATATTTT.

The chain combines TRBV7-3 with TRBJ1-5; maybe TRBD1 (6 bases). The V end was cut by 2 bases, the J end by 5 bases, with 7 bases between. The CDR3 is 13 residues long. From germline, CDR1 is SGHTA and CDR2 FQGTGA. In nucleotides, the CDR3 is TGTGCCAGCAGCTTATCAGGGGATCAGCCCCAGCATTTT. Protein: CASSLSGDQPQHF.

J is TRBJ2-7 and V is TRBV9; maybe TRBD2 (6 bases). CDR3 size: 13 residues. Germline CDR1 is SGDLS and CDR2 is YYNGEE. Trimming removed 3 bases from V and 6 bases from J, with 13 bases in between. The CDR3 bases are TGTGCCAGCAGCGGGCCACTAGCAACCGAGCAGTACTTC. This translates into CASSGPLATEQYF.

The rearrangement links TRBV14 to TRBJ1-4; D ambiguous. Germline V gene lookup returns CDR1 SGHDN and CDR2 FVKESK. V lost 0 bases to trimming and J lost 8 bases, with 1 base between them. The CDR3 sequence is 11 residues long. The chain's CDR3 is CASSQEEKLFF. In DNA form, the CDR3 reads TGTGCCAGCAGCCAAGAAGAAAAACTGTTTTTT.

This clone was seen a single time. The chain has TRBV30 and TRBJ1-2; no clear D. The ends were cut back, 3 bases at V and 8 bases at J, with 19 bases in the middle. This CDR3 has 14 residues. Germline V lookup: CDR1 GTSNPN, CDR2 SVGIG (reference sequence). For the CDR3, the DNA is TGTGCCTGGAGAAGCGACCCCCAAATGGGCGGCTACACCTTC. As protein: CAWRSDPQMGGYTF.

The chain is built from TRBV5-1 and TRBJ2-3; 7 nucleotides align to TRBD2. There are 15 residues in the CDR3. V trimming: 0 bases; J trimming: 2 bases; junction bases outside the gene matches: 3. Germline V CDR1 and CDR2: SGHRS, YFSETQ. For the CDR3, the DNA is TGCGCCAGCAGCTTGGAGGCGGGGGACACAGATACGCAGTATTTT. This encodes CASSLEAGDTDTQYF. The entire variable domain, with the rest obtained from reference TRBV5-1 and TRBJ2-3, is as follows: KAGVTQTPRYLIKTRGQQVTLSCSPISGHRSVSWYQQTPGQGLQFLFEYFSETQRNKGNFPGRFSGRQFSNSRSEMNVSTLELGDSALYLCASSLEAGDTDTQYFGPGTRLTVL.

The chain combines TRBV6-6 with TRBJ2-3; D is uncertain. Germline lookup yields CDR1 MNHNY and CDR2 SVGAGI (reference sequence). With 4 bases removed from V and 5 bases from J, the gap between germline ends came to 7 bases. The CDR3 is made up of 12 amino acids. The CDR3 bases are TGTGCCAGCAGTTCCACCGTAGATACGCAGTATTTT. Its protein product is CASSSTVDTQYF.

Comments on this clone: The sample has other DNA sequences that encode this CDR3 too. The J gene is TRBJ1-1, the V gene TRBV30; 10 bases map to TRBD1. This CDR3 has 14 residues. Looked up from germline, CDR1 is GTSNPN and CDR2 is SVGIG (reference sequence). The J segment lost 5 bases and the V segment lost 3 bases, leaving 6 bases of the junction unmatched. CDR3 in DNA: TGTGCCTGGAGCGGGGACAGGGGTAGAACTGAAGCTTTCTTT. Encoded protein: CAWSGDRGRTEAFF.

This clone was observed once. The genes are TRBV27 and TRBJ1-5, with D unclear. V was clipped by 8 bases and J by 0 bases, with 5 bases between them. CDR3 size: 12 residues. From germline, CDR1 is MNHEY and CDR2 SMNVEV (reference sequence). CDR3: CASQPSNQPQHF. The CDR3 nucleotides read TGTGCCAGCCAACCTAGCAATCAGCCCCAGCATTTT.

The chain combines TRBV3-1 (or the pseudogene TRBV3-2) with TRBJ1-4, with D tentatively TRBD1 (5 bases). This CDR3 is built from 15 residues. The V end was cut by 1 base, the J end by 5 bases, with 11 bases between. Germline CDR1 and CDR2: LGHDT and YNNKEL (reference sequence). The CDR3 spells CASSQGGGGNEKLFF. DNA of the CDR3: TGTGCCAGCAGCCAAGGGGGCGGGGGGAATGAAAAACTGTTTTTT.

The gene calls are TRBV27 and TRBJ1-2, with 8 nucleotides matching TRBD1. Germline V gene lookup returns CDR1 MNHEY and CDR2 SMNVEV (reference sequence). The J segment lost 2 bases and the V segment lost 4 bases, leaving 6 bases of the junction unmatched. CDR3 length: 15 amino acids. CDR3 sequence (DNA): TGTGCCAGCAGTTGGCGACAGGGGAGCAACTATGGCTACACCTTC. Protein sequence: CASSWRQGSNYGYTF.

The chain joins TRBV7-8 to TRBJ1-2; 7 bases fit TRBD1. V lost 2 bases to trimming and J lost 2 bases; unmatched junction nucleotides: 2. The CDR3 has 14 amino acids. Germline V CDR1 and CDR2: SGHVS, FQNEAQ. The CDR3 protein is CASSLSQGNYGYTF. The DNA of the CDR3 is TGTGCCAGCAGCTTATCACAGGGGAACTATGGCTACACCTTC.

The chain carries TRBV5-1 and TRBJ1-3, with TRBD1 identical over 9 bases. This CDR3 spans 15 amino acids. J gave up 4 bases and V 4 bases, and 6 bases lay outside the gene matches. Germline V CDR1 and CDR2: SGHRS, YFSETQ. The CDR3: CASSPTGGVGNTIYF. CDR3 DNA: TGCGCCAGCAGCCCCACAGGGGGCGTCGGAAACACCATATATTTT.

J is TRBJ1-6 and V is TRBV30; 8 positions match TRBD1. Germline CDR1 reads GTSNPN; CDR2 reads SVGIG (reference sequence). The CDR3 covers 14 residues. The V and J ends lost 1 base and 7 bases, in that order; junction bases with no gene match: 3. In DNA form, the CDR3 reads TGTGCCTGGAGTGACAGGGGGTTGAATTCACCCCTCCACTTT. Amino acids: CAWSDRGLNSPLHF.

CDR3 DNA sequence: TGTGCCAGCAGTTTAAGTGAGAGTGGCTACACCTTC. It translates to CASSLSESGYTF. The chain is built from TRBV12-3 or TRBV12-4 and TRBJ1-2; no definite D call. The ends were cut back, 2 bases at V and 7 bases at J, with 8 bases in the middle. The CDR3 covers 12 residues.